The entry below describes one T cell receptor beta chain. The V and J ends lost 0 bases and 0 bases respectively, with 3 bases between them. CDR1 and CDR2 (germline): LGHNA, YNFKEQ. The CDR3 is 14 amino acids. The sample belongs to a study of cytomegalovirus exposure and HLA in healthy donors. PCR amplification relied on 60 Vbeta primers (plus 13 Jbeta primers). Sequencing used immunoSEQ multiplex PCR; TCRdb keeps in-frame clones, though not all of them. This sample has roughly 78,000 clones, with about 60% found just once. This TCR was sampled from a young man in good health and CMV-seropositive. V gene TRBV4-2 combines with J gene TRBJ2-4; no clear D. The specimen was PBMCs. CDR3 residues: CASSQDLAKNIQYF. CDR3 in DNA: TGTGCCAGCAGCCAAGATCTAGCCAAAAACATTCAGTACTTC.